Detailed here is one TCR beta chain. Its antigen remains unidentified. The data belong to a study of T cell repertoires and HLA-DP antigens. Across the study: The donors, ranging 18-to-29 to 60-to-69 years, included a couple of males and one female. Sorted CD137+CD4+ samples averaged 218.4 ng DNA; pre-culture CD4+ samples, about 1,200 ng. The study, taken as a whole, reports: Against one allele, clones undetected before culture averaged 36.3%; against the other, roughly 51%.

Profiling relied on immunoSEQ multiplex PCR, and the TCRdb table lists in-frame clones only, not all of them. This sample has about 73,000 clones; 80% occur once, and the top ten carry around 1.5%. Sample: CD4+ T cells from PBMCs. The sequence derives from a man aged 55 to 69 in good health and CMV-seronegative.

The CDR3 spells CASGAPRGTDTQYF. CDR3 nucleotide sequence: TGTGCCAGCGGAGCCCCAAGAGGCACAGATACGCAGTATTTT. J is TRBJ2-3 and V is TRBV6-6; D not certain. V lost 8 bases and J 1 base, leaving 13 bases between the germline ends. The CDR3 runs to 14 residues. CDR1 is MNHNY, CDR2 SVGAGI, per germline (reference sequence).